Given below is one TCR beta chain in context. Its antigen is unknown. Per-base qualities were not stored, and no clone one base away is much larger. The sample belongs to a study of shared clonotypes between healthy human individuals (dated by TCRdb to 2020 to 2021). Regarding the study in general: The cohort included three men and a couple of women between 18 and 49 years of age. For each donor, CD4 naive and CD4 memory were each run on three plates, CD8 naive on two plates, and CD8 memory on one plate. To estimate repertoire size and how much clonotypes are shared between individuals, the study performed deep sequencing of blood TCR repertoires from roughly five healthy adults. To increase sequencing depth and limit assay-specific biases, TCR repertoire library preparation and sequencing were carried out by different laboratories using diverse techniques. Between about 0.8 and 8.9 billion PBMCs per donor were obtained by leukapheresis.

Using the deep immunoSEQ assay, TCR CDR3 regions were amplified from genomic DNA by multiplex PCR. Extracted genomic DNA from each cell subset was spread evenly across all wells of several immunoSEQ 96-well plates, with each plate serving as a replicate. Each replicate PCR for sorted subsets received 200 ng genomic DNA, equal to about 30,000 T cell genomes. Purified libraries were quantified with a Qubit 3.0 fluorometer, sized on a Bioanalyzer 2100, and re-quantified with the KAPA Library Quantification kit. Every immunoSEQ 96-well plate was sequenced on a dedicated single-read 150-cycle Illumina NextSeq 550 flow cell. Regarding the original processing steps: Because the immunoSEQ output held only junctional sequences and lacked quality scores, the filtering could not match the filtering applied to full-length reads. Sequences were annotated with PyIR, a Python wrapper for IgBLAST v1.9, and V/J genes and CDR3 were assigned using IMGT germline references. Reads were removed for weak V/J assignments (E-value above 1e-6), missing CDR3, stop codons, out-of-frame junctions, or ambiguous translated residues. A V3J clonotype was defined by an identical inferred V gene, J gene, and CDR3 amino acid sequence. Percentage overlap between repertoires was computed as shared unique clonotypes divided by the size of the smaller repertoire. Three approaches were used to assess repertoire richness: RTK rarefaction, the Chao1 estimator, and Recon v2.1 estimates of unobserved clonotypes. Generation probabilities were computed with OLGA for all TCRbeta clonotypes obtained by the gDNA method from several donors. Entries here come from immuneACCESS through TCRdb and include only in-frame sequences with V and J called. Some clones fail to appear in such tables; in the studies checked, an unresolved V gene covers under half of the shortfall, and the cause of the remainder is unknown. V and J calls and clone size are copied from that table; D and trimming were computed from the DNA. Across this sample there are some 500,000 clones, with 90% to 97% seen only once. 0.055% to 0.075% of the sample comes from the top ten.

The germline V gene (reference sequence) specifies LNHDA as CDR1 and SQIVND as CDR2. V loses 6 bases, J loses 0 bases, and the germline ends lie 12 bases apart. The CDR3 sequence holds 16 residues, the cysteine and phenylalanine included. The kept DNA is CDR3 alone, 48 bases in frame from the first base. The donors were healthy, HIV-negative adults with no recently reported acute infections or vaccinations. Every donor was a Caucasian adult living in Nashville, Tennessee, USA. Magnetic negative selection was used to enrich CD4+ T cells, after which naive cells were positively selected on CD45RA and the negative fraction became the memory subset. Blood was collected by leukapheresis, and PBMCs were isolated by Ficoll-Histopaque density gradient centrifugation and then cryopreserved in liquid nitrogen vapor phase. Purity and quantity of every magnetically sorted T cell population were checked by analytical flow cytometry. Each sorted fraction had its genomic DNA isolated and then quantified by UV absorbance on a Nanodrop 2000c.

General study outcomes and caveats: Sampling was restricted to blood, and TCR repertoires in tissue are likely to differ from TCR repertoires in blood. Naive subsets generally had larger estimated clonotype richness than memory subsets. Because the study included only a small number of donors, the genetic and exposure-history diversity represented was limited. Incomplete sequencing was indicated by rarefaction of sorted-subset datasets, despite the large sequencing depth. Pairwise subsampling indicated that sequencing depth was expected to affect the degree of clonotype sharing among donors. Compared with non-shared clonotypes, the clonotypes found in all four sorted-subset donors had higher generation probabilities. Sharing across several donors was observed for around 5% of naive CD4, less than 4% of naive CD8, 2% to 2.5% of memory CD4, and 0.4% of memory CD8 clonotypes.

The sequence was collected from a woman in her 30s in good health. The sequenced sample consisted of naive CD4+ T cells sorted from blood. The sample's cell subset or site label, in plain terms: CD45RA+ positively selected. The rearrangement joined TRBV19 to TRBJ2-6; the D gene remains uncertain. The CDR3 region reads CASRDPVDSGANVLTF. The nucleotide sequence reads TGTGCCAGTAGGGACCCCGTAGACTCTGGGGCCAACGTCCTGACTTTC.